Presented here are 24 T cell receptor beta chains from one specimen sequenced in a study of blood T cell repertoires in COVID-19. Clones were sequenced by immunoSEQ multiplex PCR, and TCRdb holds only the in-frame ones, with some missing. The sample shows 250,000 or so clones, around 88% of them seen only once. Input material: PBMCs or T cells enriched from blood (not recorded which). The receptors were sampled from a man in his forties or fifties who had recovered from COVID-19.

This clone was seen a handful of times. The chain couples TRBV5-1 to TRBJ2-1; 9 bases are shared with TRBD2. Germline CDR1 SGHRS, CDR2 YFSETQ. The CDR3 spans 15 residues. V shed 7 bases and J 5 bases; nucleotides not matched to a gene: 10. The CDR3 DNA reads TGCGCCAGCGCGCGGGAGGGGTGGACAGACAATGAGCAGTTCTTC. As protein: CASAREGWTDNEQFF.

The chain links TRBV19 to TRBJ1-4; 7 nucleotides agree with TRBD1. Losses at the gene ends were 7 bases for V and 5 bases for J; bases not matched to a gene: 13. This CDR3 has 16 amino acids. Germline assignment: CDR1 LNHDA and CDR2 SQIVND (reference sequence). CDR3 protein: CASNSYLGRGNEKLFF. CDR3 bases: TGTGCCAGTAATTCTTATCTAGGCAGGGGGAATGAAAAACTGTTTTTT.

CDR3 DNA sequence: TGTGCCAGCCGGGGCGGGGACAGGAATTACAATGAGCAGTTCTTC. It yields the protein CASRGGDRNYNEQFF. J is TRBJ2-1 and V is TRBV6-5, with TRBD1 matching 8 bases. V lost 8 bases, J lost 4 bases, and 10 bases stayed unmatched. CDR3 length: 15 amino acids. Per the germline V gene, CDR1 is MNHEY and CDR2 is SVGAGI.

The rearrangement links TRBV4-1 to TRBJ2-2, with a weak D call TRBD1 (6 bases). V was trimmed by 1 base and J by 6 bases, leaving 15 bases between them. Germline values: CDR1 MGHRA, CDR2 YSYEKL. The CDR3 covers 16 residues. As DNA, the CDR3 is TGCGCCAGCAGCCAAGGGGTCGGCAGACAGGCCGGGGAGCTGTTTTTT. This sequence encodes CASSQGVGRQAGELFF.

The chain recombines TRBV24-1 with TRBJ2-5; 9 bases agree with TRBD1. Germline CDR1 reads KGHDR; CDR2 reads SFDVKD. Trimming took 2 bases from V and 4 from J; bases not matched to a gene: 10. The CDR3 is 17 residues long. CDR3 sequence reads: CATSDSSDRGVRETQYF. In DNA, the CDR3 is TGTGCCACCAGTGATTCCTCGGACAGGGGTGTACGAGAGACCCAGTACTTC.

The count of this clone is one. The chain combines TRBV4-2 with TRBJ1-1, with D unresolved. Germline CDR1 and CDR2: LGHNA and YNFKEQ. The V end was cut by 4 bases, the J end by 4 bases, with 7 bases between. CDR3 length: 12 amino acids. As DNA, the CDR3 is TGTGCCAGCAGCCTAATCGGCACTGAAGCTTTCTTT. It yields the protein CASSLIGTEAFF.

The chain is built from TRBV27 and TRBJ2-1; 15 nucleotides match TRBD2. Germline assignment: CDR1 MNHEY and CDR2 SMNVEV (reference sequence). The CDR3 has 15 residues. With 4 bases clipped from V and 7 bases from J, the junction kept 2 bases outside the gene matches. The CDR3 DNA reads TGTGCCAGCAGTTCTGGACTAGCGGGAGGGAATGAGCAGTTCTTC. Residues: CASSSGLAGGNEQFF.

This chain connects TRBV10-1 to TRBJ2-7; D may be TRBD1 (6 bases). V lost 9 bases and J 0 bases, leaving 18 bases between the germline ends. This CDR3 has 15 residues. Germline-derived CDR1 and CDR2 are WNHNN and SYGVQD (reference sequence). The CDR3 here is CARPPAAGDSYEQYF. CDR3 DNA sequence: TGCGCCAGACCTCCCGCTGCAGGGGACTCCTACGAGCAGTACTTC.

The chain carries TRBV7-6 and TRBJ1-1; TRBD1 aligns across 7 bases. CDR3 length equals 14 residues. CDR1 is SGHVS and CDR2 is FNYEAQ in the germline V gene. Unmatched junction bases numbered 7, after V lost 6 bases and J lost 3 bases. CDR3 residues: CASRLRGRDTEAFF. The CDR3 DNA reads as TGTGCCAGCAGATTAAGGGGGCGCGACACTGAAGCTTTCTTT.

About this clone itself: Without the conserved terminal phenylalanine or tryptophan, this CDR3 likely stems from a read error. The DNA is omitted, as the CDR3 cannot be located on it reliably, and the CDR3 follows TCRdb's listing. The chain couples TRBV11-2 to TRBJ1-2; whether TRBD1, the table's D call, matches the DNA was not checked. From its first to its last residue, the CDR3 has 14 amino acids. Germline V CDR1 and CDR2: SGHAT, FQNNGV. The CDR3 protein is CASSDTYGDSFWYV.

This chain joins TRBV18 and TRBJ2-3, with 9 nucleotides matching TRBD2. Trimming cost V 0 bases and J 2 bases; bases outside gene matches: 9. The germline gives CDR1 KGHSH, CDR2 LQKENI. The CDR3 is 18 amino acids. CDR3 protein: CASSPPIGLAGVTDTQYF. As DNA, the CDR3 is TGTGCCAGCTCACCACCGATCGGGTTAGCGGGAGTCACAGATACGCAGTATTTT.

This clone appeared a single time. The rearrangement uses TRBV3-1 (or the pseudogene TRBV3-2) and TRBJ1-6; 11 bases map to TRBD1. J lost 5 bases, V lost 6 bases, and 3 bases had no gene match. The germline V gene has CDR1 LGHDT and CDR2 YNNKEL (reference sequence). The CDR3 has 15 amino acids. This chain's CDR3 is CASSGTGGDNSPLHF. CDR3 nucleotide sequence: TGTGCCAGCAGTGGGACAGGGGGTGATAATTCACCCCTCCACTTT.

V usage is TRBV27 and J usage is TRBJ1-5; 7 positions match TRBD1. Trimming cost V 6 bases and J 5 bases; bases outside gene matches: 10. Germline values: CDR1 MNHEY, CDR2 SMNVEV (reference sequence). CDR3 size: 15 residues. CDR3 nucleotides: TGTGCCAGCAGGAGATTACAGGGGCGGGATCAGCCCCAGCATTTT. Translating it yields CASRRLQGRDQPQHF.

The chain joins TRBV28 to TRBJ2-2; 11 nucleotides agree with TRBD2. This CDR3 has 17 amino acids. Per the germline V gene, CDR1 is MDHEN and CDR2 is SYDVKM. After removal of 5 bases from V and 4 bases from J, the junction contained 9 bases not matched to a gene. In nucleotides, the CDR3 is TGTGCCAGCAGTCTTTCCGGGACTAGCGGAGTCACCGGGGAGCTGTTTTTT. Protein sequence: CASSLSGTSGVTGELFF.

V is TRBV7-2 and J is TRBJ2-7, with TRBD1 matching over 7 bases. J gave up 3 bases and V 5 bases, and 4 bases lay outside the gene matches. CDR1 is SGHTA, CDR2 FQGNSA, per germline. The CDR3 length is 13 residues. This CDR3 is CASSEYRGYEQYF. The CDR3 bases are TGTGCCAGCAGCGAATACAGGGGCTACGAGCAGTACTTC.

This chain joins TRBV4-2 and TRBJ1-1, with 9 bases lining up with TRBD1. Germline V gene sequence: CDR1 LGHNA, CDR2 YNFKEQ. Trimming removed 5 bases from V and 1 base from J; junction bases left unmatched: 5. The CDR3 consists of 15 residues. The CDR3 spells CASSGPGQGNTEAFF. The CDR3 DNA follows: TGTGCCAGCAGCGGTCCGGGACAGGGGAACACTGAAGCTTTCTTT.

The rearrangement uses TRBV27 and TRBJ1-5; 7 bases map to TRBD1. CDR3 size: 13 residues. Germline assignment: CDR1 MNHEY and CDR2 SMNVEV (reference sequence). After removal of 9 bases from V and 5 bases from J, the junction contained 7 bases not matched to a gene. The CDR3 spells CASSQGSYQPQHF. In DNA, the CDR3 is TGTGCCAGTTCACAGGGGTCCTATCAGCCCCAGCATTTT.

This chain uses TRBV5-1 with TRBJ1-1; 8 bases agree with TRBD1. With V trimmed by 4 bases and J by 10 bases, 9 bases remained unmatched. CDR1 and CDR2 (germline): SGHRS, YFSETQ. This CDR3 spans 13 amino acids. DNA of the CDR3: TGCGCCAGCAGCCAGGGGGCCCCTAGCCTAGCTTTCTTT. Its protein is CASSQGAPSLAFF.

This chain uses TRBV14 with TRBJ1-1, with D uncertain. This CDR3 spans 13 amino acids. Germline V lookup: CDR1 SGHDN, CDR2 FVKESK. Trimming left V 1 base short and J 4 bases short, with 7 bases between. CDR3 nucleotides: TGTGCCAGCAGCCAAGTAAGGAGCACTGAAGCTTTCTTT. Translated: CASSQVRSTEAFF.

This sequence joins TRBV2 and TRBJ2-2, with 7 bases matching TRBD2. The length of the CDR3 is 15 residues. Losses at the gene ends were 5 bases for V and 0 bases for J; bases not matched to a gene: 3. Germline V lookup: CDR1 SNHLY, CDR2 FYNNEI. The CDR3 loop reads CASSSGGSNTGELFF. The CDR3 DNA reads as TGTGCCAGCAGTTCCGGGGGGTCGAACACCGGGGAGCTGTTTTTT.

This rearrangement joins TRBV18 to TRBJ1-1, with TRBD1 matching 7 bases. The CDR3 extends over 16 amino acids. The V and J ends lost 4 bases and 0 bases, in that order; junction bases with no gene match: 8. Germline V lookup: CDR1 KGHSH, CDR2 LQKENI. The CDR3 sequence: CASSQPGDRMNTEAFF. DNA for the CDR3: TGTGCCAGCTCACAACCAGGGGACAGAATGAACACTGAAGCTTTCTTT.

This chain joins TRBV6-5 and TRBJ1-3; 8 bases map to TRBD1. CDR1 is MNHEY and CDR2 is SVGAGI in the germline V gene. V was clipped by 4 bases and J by 4 bases; unmatched bases: 3. CDR3 length: 14 residues. CDR3 in DNA: TGTGCCAGCAGTTCAGGGGGCTCGGGAAACACCATATATTTT. Protein: CASSSGGSGNTIYF.

This chain joins TRBV3-1 (or the pseudogene TRBV3-2) and TRBJ1-2; 7 bases agree with TRBD1. Germline values: CDR1 LGHDT, CDR2 YNNKEL (reference sequence). This CDR3 has 13 amino acids. J gave up 8 bases and V 4 bases, and 7 bases lay outside the gene matches. CDR3 in amino acids: CASSPTTGNGYTF. The DNA of the CDR3 is TGTGCCAGCAGCCCCACGACAGGGAACGGCTACACCTTC.

The rearrangement links TRBV18 to TRBJ1-2; TRBD1 aligns across 7 bases. The V gene end was trimmed by 5 bases and the J gene end by 7 bases; junction bases not matched to a gene: 16. The CDR3 runs to 16 residues. Per the germline V gene, CDR1 is KGHSH and CDR2 is LQKENI. In DNA, the CDR3 is TGTGCCAGCTCAACCACCCGAGACCCGACAGGGTCTGGCTACACCTTC. Its protein is CASSTTRDPTGSGYTF.